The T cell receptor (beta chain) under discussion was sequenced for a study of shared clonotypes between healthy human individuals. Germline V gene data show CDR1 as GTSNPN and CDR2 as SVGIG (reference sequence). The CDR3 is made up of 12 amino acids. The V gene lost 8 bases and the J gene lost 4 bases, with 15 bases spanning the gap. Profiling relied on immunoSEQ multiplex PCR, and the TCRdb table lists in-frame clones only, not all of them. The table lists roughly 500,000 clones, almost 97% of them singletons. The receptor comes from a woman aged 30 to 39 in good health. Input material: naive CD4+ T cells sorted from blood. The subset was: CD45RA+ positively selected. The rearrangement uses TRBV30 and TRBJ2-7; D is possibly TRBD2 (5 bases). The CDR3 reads CARSSGGYEQYF. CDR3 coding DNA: TGTGCCCGCTCCTCCGGAGGATACGAGCAGTACTTC.